This section outlines one TCR beta chain sequence together with its context. Its antigen is currently unknown. This entry is derived from a study of blood T cells in healthy people across ages. Findings and limits, study-wide: There were more naive CD4+ cells and higher diversity in long-lived donors than in aged donors.

Peripheral blood, about 9.3 milliliters per donor, was collected. The use of a sample-barcoded 5' primer and a J-beta primer mix characterized a second PCR of roughly 6 to 11 cycles. TCRdb re-derived calls from the 5' RACE reads in MiXCR, one entry per CDR3 protein. The sample lists some 1.8 million distinct CDR3 sequences, about 39% occurring once. The CDR3 covers 14 residues. Trimming took 9 bases from V and 3 from J; bases not matched to a gene: 10. The source material was blood. The rearrangement joins TRBV12-3 or TRBV12-4 to TRBJ1-1; 7 bases agree with TRBD1. The source is a human donor in good health. The CDR3 loop is CASYDRVIDTEAFF. CDR3 bases: TGTGCCAGTTATGACAGGGTCATTGACACTGAAGCTTTCTTT.